The T cell receptor (beta chain) described here comes from a study of identifying expanded T cells in peripheral blood. Between the trimmed V and J ends, which lost 1 base and 7 bases, there was a span of 28 bases. The CDR3 is 19 amino acids. Germline CDR1 and CDR2: LNHDA and SQIVND (reference sequence). This clone was picked up one time. Its antigen is not known. Study-wide results and limits: Approximately two-week clone count variance significantly increased as total template count grew. Around 1.2 clones differed between technical replicates, versus about 15 and 19 over time.

Profiling relied on immunoSEQ multiplex PCR, and the TCRdb table lists in-frame clones only, not all of them. Seen here are about 100,000 clones, roughly 87% observed once, and the top ten hold about 18%. Collection occurred without any documented infections or immune events in donors. This TCR came from a person between 18 and 75 years old in good health. The specimen was blood. The chain carries TRBV19 and TRBJ1-2; perhaps TRBD1 as D (5 bases). CDR3 sequence: CASSIVGRPGRVGVGGYTF. The CDR3 DNA reads as TGTGCCAGTAGTATAGTCGGCCGGCCAGGGCGGGTAGGAGTAGGTGGCTACACCTTC. The variable domain in full, with the rest retrieved from reference TRBV19 and TRBJ1-2, is DGGITQSPKYLFRKEGQNVTLSCEQNLNHDAMYWYRQDPGQGLRLIYYSQIVNDFQKGDIAEGYSVSREKKESFPLTVTSAQKNPTAFYLCASSIVGRPGRVGVGGYTFGSGTRLTVV.